At least ten counts were recorded for the clone carrying this TCR beta chain. Its target is not known. V lost 2 bases, J lost 2 bases, and 7 bases lay in between. CDR3 size: 13 residues. Per germline, CDR1 MNHEY and CDR2 SVGAGI. TCR beta CDR3 regions were amplified from RNA transcripts. HTBI primers primed a first-round RT-PCR, and a second-round multiplex PCR followed. TCRdb re-derived calls from the multiplex PCR reads in MiXCR, one entry per CDR3 protein. The data show about 620,000 distinct CDR3 sequences, about a fifth seen once. The record originates from a study of Graves' ophthalmopathy and Graves' hyperthyroidism. Regarding the study as a whole: Researchers report that a 13-signature model separated ophthalmopathy from stable hyperthyroidism, posting 87.88% sensitivity and about 78% specificity.

Sequenced material: peripheral blood. The chain carries TRBV6-5 and TRBJ2-7, with D unresolved. The sequence came from a young woman with stable Graves' hyperthyroidism. Some clones in this sample may be carry-over from other donors' samples. The CDR3 bases are TGTGCCAGCAGTTACCGGCAGCCCTACGAGCAGTACTTC. Residues: CASSYRQPYEQYF.